The clone carrying this TCR beta chain has at least ten counts. Its antigen is as yet unknown. The data stem from a study of CD8 T cells in ankylosing spondylitis. Study observations and caveats: Some of the motif variants had earlier been found in reactive arthritis patients' fluid and blood. The clones that were linked to disease were reported to be significantly enriched in matched synovial fluid samples from ankylosing spondylitis patients.

Scientists made TCR beta libraries using quantitative 5'-RACE with molecular barcodes. TCRdb re-called the 5' RACE reads with MiXCR, one entry per CDR3 protein. The table records roughly 38,000 distinct CDR3 sequences, less than 4% of them present only once. The CDR3 covers 16 residues. Germline V CDR1 and CDR2: SGDLS, YYNGEE. V trimming: 0 bases; J trimming: 4 bases; junction bases outside the gene matches: 6. The sequence was obtained from a male donor with ankylosing spondylitis or in good health (not recorded which). J is TRBJ2-5 and V is TRBV9; 10 nucleotides line up with TRBD2. Material for sequencing was blood, either unsorted or a sorted T cell fraction (not recorded which). The CDR3 protein is CASSVGIAGGAETQYF. The CDR3 DNA follows: TGTGCCAGCAGCGTAGGTATAGCGGGAGGTGCAGAGACCCAGTACTTC.